This is a list of T cell receptor beta chains from one sample in a study of response to subunit inactivated influenza vaccine. Each CDR3 protein gets one entry after TCRdb re-called the RT-PCR reads with MiXCR. In the table there are some 540,000 distinct CDR3 sequences, less than 25% of which are singletons. These same records also appear under a second study, on T cells expressing NK-cell markers.

Specimen: CD4+ T cells sorted from PBMCs, collected 11 to 12 days after vaccination. The receptors come from a man between 45 and 60 years old who received an inactivated influenza vaccine. Both conserved end residues are part of each CDR3. The D gene is left open where the match is weak. Size is stated for part of the rows, as once, few or many counts, or as a class when the clone is expanded.

CDR3aa | CDR3nt | abundance | j_gene | v_gene | d_gene
CSVDGGGYTF | TGCAGCGTTGACGGGGGTGGCTACACCTTC | - | TRBJ1-2 | TRBV29-1 | -
CASSLAGGDTEAFF | TGCGCCAGCAGCTTGGCCGGCGGTGACACTGAAGCTTTCTTT | few | TRBJ1-1 | TRBV5-1 | -
CASSSGRGVPNEQFF | TGTGCCAGCAGCTCCGGGAGGGGCGTGCCCAATGAGCAGTTCTTC | - | TRBJ2-1 | TRBV5-6 | TRBD2
CASRPFVGFFADTQYF | TGCGCCAGCAGGCCCTTCGTGGGTTTTTTCGCAGATACGCAGTATTTT | - | TRBJ2-3 | TRBV4-1 | -
CSASGPAGSYPGELFF | TGCAGTGCTAGCGGTCCGGCCGGGAGCTACCCCGGGGAGCTGTTTTTT | - | TRBJ2-2 | TRBV20-1 | -
CASSVEGNKQTQYF | TGTGCCAGCAGTGTGGAGGGAAACAAGCAGACCCAGTACTTC | - | TRBJ2-5 | TRBV2 | -
CASSLHHEMGEQYF | TGTGCCAGCAGCTTACATCACGAAATGGGGGAGCAGTACTTC | few | TRBJ2-7 | TRBV7-2 | -
CSVHGLGGNTGELFF | TGCAGCGTCCACGGACTTGGGGGGAACACCGGGGAGCTGTTTTTT | many | TRBJ2-2 | TRBV29-1 | -
CASSRGVGSTNEKLFF | TGTGCCAGCAGCCGAGGCGTGGGGTCAACTAATGAAAAACTGTTTTTT | - | TRBJ1-4 | TRBV5-5 | -
CASSWGLSNEQFF | TGTGCCAGCAGTTGGGGGCTCTCCAATGAGCAGTTCTTC | many | TRBJ2-1 | TRBV12-3/TRBV12-4 | -
CASSPAGGSYGYTF | TGTGCCAGCAGCCCCGCGGGGGGAAGCTATGGCTACACCTTC | - | TRBJ1-2 | TRBV5-6 | -
CASSFTGRNTEAFF | TGTGCCAGCAGCTTTACAGGGAGGAACACTGAAGCTTTCTTT | - | TRBJ1-1 | TRBV7-2 | -
CASSQVSGEQFF | TGTGCCAGCAGCCAAGTCTCGGGTGAGCAGTTCTTC | few | TRBJ2-1 | TRBV3-1 | -
CATSRTGGYTGELFF | TGTGCCACCAGCCGGACAGGGGGATACACCGGGGAGCTGTTTTTT | few | TRBJ2-2 | TRBV24-1 | TRBD1
CASSQWTAYNEQFF | TGTGCCAGCAGCCAGTGGACGGCGTACAATGAGCAGTTCTTC | many | TRBJ2-1 | TRBV11-2 | -